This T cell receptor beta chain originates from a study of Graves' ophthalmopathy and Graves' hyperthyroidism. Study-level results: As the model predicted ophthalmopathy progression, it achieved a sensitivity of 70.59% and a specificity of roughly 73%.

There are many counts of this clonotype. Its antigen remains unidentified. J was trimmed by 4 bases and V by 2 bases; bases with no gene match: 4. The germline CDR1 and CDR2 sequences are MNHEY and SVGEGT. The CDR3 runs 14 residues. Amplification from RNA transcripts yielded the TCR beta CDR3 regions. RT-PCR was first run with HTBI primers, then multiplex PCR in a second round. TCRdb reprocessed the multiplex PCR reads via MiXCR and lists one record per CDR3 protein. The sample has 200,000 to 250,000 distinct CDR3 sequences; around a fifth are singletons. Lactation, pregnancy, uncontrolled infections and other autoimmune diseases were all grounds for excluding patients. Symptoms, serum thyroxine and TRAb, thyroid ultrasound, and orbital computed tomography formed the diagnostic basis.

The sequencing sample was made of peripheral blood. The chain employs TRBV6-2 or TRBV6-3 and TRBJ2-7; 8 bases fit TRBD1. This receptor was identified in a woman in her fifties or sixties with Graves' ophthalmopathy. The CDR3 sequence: CASSYPGTGYEQYF. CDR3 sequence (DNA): TGTGCCAGCAGTTACCCGGGGACAGGTTACGAGCAGTACTTC.